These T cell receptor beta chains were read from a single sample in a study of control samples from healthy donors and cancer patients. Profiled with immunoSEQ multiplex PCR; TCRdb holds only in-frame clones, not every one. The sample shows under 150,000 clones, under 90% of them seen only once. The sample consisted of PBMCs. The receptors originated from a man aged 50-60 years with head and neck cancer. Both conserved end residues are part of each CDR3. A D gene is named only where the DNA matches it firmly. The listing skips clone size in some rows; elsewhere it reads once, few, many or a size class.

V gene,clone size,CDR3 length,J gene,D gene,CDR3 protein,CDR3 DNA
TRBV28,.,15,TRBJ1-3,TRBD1,CASSFGTASGNTIYF,TGTGCCAGCAGTTTCGGGACAGCCTCTGGAAACACCATATATTTT
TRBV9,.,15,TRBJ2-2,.,CASSVGSGVFGELFF,TGTGCCAGCAGCGTCGGCTCAGGGGTCTTCGGGGAGCTGTTTTTT
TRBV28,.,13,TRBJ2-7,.,CASSLVSTYEQYF,TGTGCCAGCAGTCTTGTCTCGACATACGAGCAGTACTTC
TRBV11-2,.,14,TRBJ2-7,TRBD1,CASSLGDSFYEQYF,TGTGCCAGCAGCTTAGGGGACAGCTTCTACGAGCAGTACTTC
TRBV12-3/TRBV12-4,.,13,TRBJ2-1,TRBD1,CASSLARGNEQFF,TGTGCCAGCAGTTTGGCCAGGGGGAATGAGCAGTTCTTC
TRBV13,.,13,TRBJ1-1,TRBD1,CASSPKSDRGAFF,TGTGCCAGCAGCCCCAAGTCGGACAGGGGAGCTTTCTTT
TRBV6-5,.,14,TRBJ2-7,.,CASSYGQGTREQYF,TGTGCCAGCAGTTACGGCCAGGGGACGCGCGAGCAGTACTTC
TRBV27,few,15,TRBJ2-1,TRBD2,CASGPGLATYNEQFF,TGTGCCAGCGGGCCGGGACTAGCCACCTACAATGAGCAGTTCTTC
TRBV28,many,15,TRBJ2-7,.,CASTRTPLQSYEQYF,TGTGCCAGCACCCGGACCCCTTTGCAGTCCTACGAGCAGTACTTC
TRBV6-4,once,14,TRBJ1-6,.,CASSEYQGNSPLHF,TGTGCCAGCAGTGAATATCAGGGAAATTCACCCCTCCACTTT
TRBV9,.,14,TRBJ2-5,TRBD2,CASNGTSEKETQYF,TGTGCCAGCAACGGAACTAGCGAGAAAGAGACCCAGTACTTC
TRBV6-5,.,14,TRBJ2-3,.,CASRGAGATDTQYF,TGTGCCAGCAGAGGGGCGGGTGCCACAGATACGCAGTATTTT
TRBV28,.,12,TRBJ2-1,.,CASREGRNEQFF,TGTGCCAGCAGGGAAGGACGGAATGAGCAGTTCTTC
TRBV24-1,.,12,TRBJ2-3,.,CATSAEADTQYF,TGTGCCACCAGTGCCGAGGCAGATACGCAGTATTTT
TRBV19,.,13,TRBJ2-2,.,CASSLSYTGELFF,TGTGCCAGTAGCCTCAGCTACACCGGGGAGCTGTTTTTT
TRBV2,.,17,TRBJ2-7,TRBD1,CASSERGLPPRIYEQYF,TGTGCCAGCAGTGAGAGGGGGCTGCCCCCACGAATCTACGAGCAGTACTTC
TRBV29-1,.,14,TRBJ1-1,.,CSVIGRESMTEAFF,TGCAGCGTTATCGGCAGGGAAAGTATGACGGAAGCTTTCTTT
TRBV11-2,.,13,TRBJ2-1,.,CASSLPDYNEQFF,TGTGCCAGCAGCTTACCCGATTACAATGAGCAGTTCTTC
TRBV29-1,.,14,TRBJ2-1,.,CSVSLPSSYNEQFF,TGCAGCGTTTCCTTACCTAGCTCCTACAATGAGCAGTTCTTC
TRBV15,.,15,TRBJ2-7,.,CATSRESFGTYEQYF,TGTGCCACCAGCAGAGAAAGTTTCGGAACCTACGAGCAGTACTTC
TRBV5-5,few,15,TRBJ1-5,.,CASSLEGGSNQPQHF,TGTGCCAGCAGCCTGGAGGGCGGAAGCAATCAGCCCCAGCATTTT
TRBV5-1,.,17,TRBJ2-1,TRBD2,CASTSGGGLAGPNEQFF,TGCGCCTCCACCTCGGGGGGTGGGCTAGCGGGCCCCAATGAGCAGTTCTTC
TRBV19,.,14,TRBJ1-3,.,CASRFESSGNTIYF,TGTGCCAGTAGGTTTGAGAGCTCTGGAAACACCATATATTTT
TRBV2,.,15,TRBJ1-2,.,CASTDPFQGMEGYTF,TGTGCCAGCACCGACCCCTTCCAAGGAATGGAGGGCTACACCTTC
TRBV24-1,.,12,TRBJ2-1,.,CATSDFADEQFF,TGTGCCACCAGTGATTTTGCCGATGAGCAGTTCTTC
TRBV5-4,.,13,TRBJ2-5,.,CASSLSNGGTQYF,TGTGCCAGCAGCTTGAGCAACGGAGGGACCCAGTACTTC
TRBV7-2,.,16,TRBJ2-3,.,CASSLNSAISTDTQYF,TGTGCCAGCAGCTTAAACTCAGCCATTAGCACAGATACGCAGTATTTT
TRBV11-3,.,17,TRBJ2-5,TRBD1,CASSLTGAVDGQETQYF,TGTGCCAGCAGCTTGACAGGGGCGGTAGACGGTCAAGAGACCCAGTACTTC
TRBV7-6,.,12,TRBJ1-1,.,CASSLTNTEAFF,TGTGCCAGCAGCTTAACAAACACTGAAGCTTTCTTT
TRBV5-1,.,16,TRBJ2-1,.,CASSLGGSPKDNEQFF,TGCGCCAGCAGCTTGGGGGGCAGCCCAAAAGACAATGAGCAGTTCTTC
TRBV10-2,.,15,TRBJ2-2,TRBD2,CASESGLAGAGELFF,TGCGCCAGCGAAAGCGGACTAGCGGGAGCCGGGGAGCTGTTTTTT
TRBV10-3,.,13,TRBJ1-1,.,CAIRGDVDTEAFF,TGTGCCATCAGGGGGGACGTGGACACTGAAGCTTTCTTT
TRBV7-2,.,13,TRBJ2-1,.,CASSPQGYNEQFF,TGTGCCAGCAGCCCACAGGGTTACAATGAGCAGTTCTTC
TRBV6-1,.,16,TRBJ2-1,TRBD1,CASSAGQGLSYNEQFF,TGTGCCAGCAGTGCGGGACAGGGATTGTCCTACAATGAGCAGTTCTTC
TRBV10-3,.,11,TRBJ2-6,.,CATAGANVLTF,TGTGCCACCGCTGGGGCCAACGTCCTGACTTTC
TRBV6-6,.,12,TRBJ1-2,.,CASTGTSNGYTF,TGTGCCAGCACCGGGACAAGCAATGGCTACACCTTC
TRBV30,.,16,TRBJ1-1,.,CAWSVGWGKANTEAFF,TGTGCCTGGAGTGTCGGATGGGGAAAAGCGAACACTGAAGCTTTCTTT
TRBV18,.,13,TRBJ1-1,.,CASSPTAPLSAFF,TGTGCCAGCTCACCTACCGCTCCGTTATCAGCTTTCTTT
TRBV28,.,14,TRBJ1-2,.,CASSLQGFNYGYTF,TGTGCCAGCAGTCTCCAGGGTTTTAACTATGGCTACACCTTC
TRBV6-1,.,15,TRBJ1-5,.,CASSESGVWGQPQHF,TGTGCCAGCAGTGAGTCAGGCGTATGGGGTCAGCCCCAGCATTTT
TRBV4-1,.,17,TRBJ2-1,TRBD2,CASSQDYPSGGNNEQFF,TGCGCCAGCAGCCAAGATTATCCCAGCGGGGGGAACAATGAGCAGTTCTTC